The 5 T cell receptor beta chains given below trace back to one sample, sequenced in a study of early stage breast cancer tumors. Libraries were prepared by immunoSEQ multiplex PCR; TCRdb keeps only in-frame clonotypes and omits some of them. Among about 46,000 clones, roughly 78% were seen once, and the ten largest hold under 4.5%. Sample: blood. Receptors were obtained from a person between 35 and 49 years old with breast cancer.

This CDR3 is CASSMRESNTEAFF. CDR3 bases: TGTGCCAGCTCAATGAGGGAATCGAACACTGAAGCTTTCTTT. The J gene is TRBJ1-1, the V gene TRBV18; D remains ambiguous. The CDR3 has 14 residues. CDR1 is KGHSH and CDR2 is LQKENI in the germline V gene. Trimming removed 5 bases at V and 1 base at J, with 11 bases between.

The chain combines TRBV18 with TRBJ2-7; D is unresolved. Germline CDR1 reads KGHSH; CDR2 reads LQKENI. Trimming cost V 3 bases and J 0 bases, with 9 bases left between them. CDR3 length: 14 residues. The CDR3 here is CASSPEHSSYEQYF. The CDR3 nucleotides are TGTGCCAGCTCACCCGAGCACTCCTCCTACGAGCAGTACTTC.

The V and J genes are TRBV19 and TRBJ1-5; D is possibly TRBD1 (5 bases). Germline CDR1 reads LNHDA; CDR2 reads SQIVND (reference sequence). Trimming removed 3 bases from V and 6 bases from J, with 12 bases in between. CDR3 size: 14 residues. The DNA of the CDR3 is TGTGCCAGTAGTATCGGGGCAGAGGTTCAGCCCCAGCATTTT. It specifies CASSIGAEVQPQHF.

This chain joins TRBV30 and TRBJ1-1, with D perhaps matching TRBD1 (5 bases). Trimming took 0 bases from V and 6 from J, leaving 14 bases between them. The CDR3 has 14 amino acids. Germline V gives CDR1 GTSNPN, CDR2 SVGIG (reference sequence). The CDR3 protein is CAWSVLWRGAEAFF. Here the CDR3 DNA reads TGTGCCTGGAGTGTACTCTGGCGGGGGGCTGAAGCTTTCTTT.

This chain joins TRBV7-9 and TRBJ2-1, with TRBD2 matching 7 bases. CDR1 and CDR2 from the germline V gene are SEHNR and FQNEAQ (reference sequence). This CDR3 spans 13 amino acids. V gave up 6 bases and J gave up 6 bases; unmatched junction bases: 5. The CDR3, as DNA: TGTGCCAGCAGTGTTGCGGGAGTCAATGAGCAGTTCTTC. It specifies CASSVAGVNEQFF.